This note documents a single T cell receptor (beta chain) sequence. The sample belongs to a study of blood T cell repertoires in COVID-19. The wider study: Material from acute and convalescent COVID-19 was sourced from the United States, Italy and Spain.

Study processing details: Amplification of reference gene primers was used by the study to estimate nucleated cell counts. Sequencing was performed with immunoSEQ multiplex PCR; in TCRdb, only in-frame clones are kept and a portion is missing. V and J calls and clone size are those listed in that table; D and trimming were worked out from the DNA. The sample records around 300,000 clones, 89% being singletons. The CDR3 runs 15 residues. The V end was cut by 2 bases, the J end by 8 bases, with 16 bases between. CDR1 is MNHEY and CDR2 is SMNVEV in the germline V gene (reference sequence). This receptor was taken from a man in his forties or fifties with acute or convalescent COVID-19. The sample consisted of peripheral blood. The rearrangement uses TRBV27 and TRBJ2-1; the D gene is possibly TRBD2 (6 bases). CDR3 in DNA: TGTGCCAGCAGTTTAAACGGGGAGGCGAGAGATGAGCAGTTCTTC. This encodes CASSLNGEARDEQFF.